This T cell receptor (beta chain) was documented in a study of neoadjuvant nivolumab and ipilimumab in lung cancer. About the research overall: Nivolumab 3 mg/kg was given days 1, 15 and 29, plus ipilimumab 1 mg/kg day 1 in combination.

Some clones are missing from TCRdb's copy, which holds only in-frame ones; the method was immunoSEQ multiplex PCR. The sample contains 25,000 to 30,000 clones, 83% of which appear only once. This material consisted of tumor tissue, taken after neoadjuvant nivolumab, alone or with ipilimumab, at or shortly before surgery. This sequence was found in an adult with non-small cell lung cancer.

The CDR3 here is CASSLGGGRDGYTF. CDR3 DNA sequence: TGCGCCAGCAGCTTGGGAGGGGGCAGGGATGGCTACACCTTC. The chain has TRBV5-1 and TRBJ1-2; the match to TRBD1 covers 7 bases. The ends lost 0 bases at V and 6 bases at J; junction bases unmatched: 5. This CDR3 spans 14 amino acids. Germline CDR1 and CDR2: SGHRS and YFSETQ. Variable domain in full (rest from reference TRBV5-1 and TRBJ1-2): KAGVTQTPRYLIKTRGQQVTLSCSPISGHRSVSWYQQTPGQGLQFLFEYFSETQRNKGNFPGRFSGRQFSNSRSEMNVSTLELGDSALYLCASSLGGGRDGYTFGSGTRLTVV.